The entry below gives a single T cell receptor (beta chain) sequence along with its context. Its antigen is undetermined. This sample is part of a study of CD8+CD57+ T cells in acquired aplastic anemia. About the research overall: Average DNA yield from sorted CD4+ and CD8+ cells was around 3.2 ug.

Germline values: CDR1 LNHDA, CDR2 SQIVND (reference sequence). The V and J ends lost 2 bases and 4 bases respectively, with 14 bases between them. The CDR3 has 15 residues. The study's findings and limits: Found in both controls and patients were around 30 CD8+ CDR3 sequences.

Investigators profiled TCR beta VDJ and CDR3 from genomic DNA template. TCRdb fed the reads into MiXCR, producing one record per CDR3 protein. This table holds tens of thousands of distinct CDR3 sequences, less than 65% found once. The sequenced sample was sorted CD4+, CD8+, or CD8+CD57+ T cells (not recorded which) from PBMCs. V gene TRBV19 combines with J gene TRBJ1-2; tentative D call: TRBD1 (5 bases). This clonotype was obtained from a human donor in good health, serving as a control. The CDR3 here is CASSIPGRGVYGYTF. CDR3 sequence (DNA): TGTGCCAGTAGTATACCGGGACGGGGAGTCTATGGCTACACCTTC.